This entry lists 10 T cell receptor beta chains sequenced from one sample in a study of PD-1 blockade in classical Hodgkin lymphoma. Stated time point: cycle 4 day 1 (C4D1), after five to seven weeks of nivolumab. Relapse was seen in all patients after autologous stem cell transplantation, and brentuximab vedotin exposure was variable. The data were produced by immunoSEQ multiplex PCR, yet TCRdb's version contains in-frame clones alone and is incomplete. The sample consists of around 30,000 clones, around 68% of them appearing once. The material sequenced was peripheral blood mononuclear cells (PBMCs), taken before the fourth cycle of nivolumab. The receptors stem from a human donor with classical Hodgkin lymphoma.

The chain couples TRBV27 to TRBJ2-1; tentatively, D is TRBD2 (6 bases). From germline, CDR1 is MNHEY and CDR2 SMNVEV (reference sequence). The ends were cut back, 7 bases at V and 0 bases at J, with 16 bases in the middle. The CDR3 consists of 16 residues. In nucleotides, the CDR3 is TGTGCCAGCACCCCCGGCGGGGCGAGCTCCTACAATGAGCAGTTCTTC. It specifies CASTPGGASSYNEQFF.

This chain connects TRBV28 to TRBJ2-7; D possibly uses TRBD1 or TRBD2 (5 bases each). Germline V gene sequence: CDR1 MDHEN, CDR2 SYDVKM. This CDR3 is 21 amino acids long. The V end was cut by 5 bases, the J end by 0 bases, with 32 bases between. CDR3 bases: TGTGCCAGCAGTGACGACGTTCAGTTAGGGGAGCTTTCCTTGAGCTCCTACGAGCAGTACTTC. Protein product: CASSDDVQLGELSLSSYEQYF.

J is TRBJ2-1 and V is TRBV19; TRBD2 matches 7 bases. This CDR3 has 15 residues. CDR1 and CDR2 from the germline V gene are LNHDA and SQIVND (reference sequence). V was clipped by 8 bases and J by 7 bases; unmatched bases: 14. CDR3 DNA: TGTGCCAGTTCCCCCTTTGCGGGAGTAGCGAATGAGCAGTTCTTC. Protein: CASSPFAGVANEQFF. The full variable domain, rest sourced from reference TRBV19 and TRBJ2-1, is DGGITQSPKYLFRKEGQNVTLSCEQNLNHDAMYWYRQDPGQGLRLIYYSQIVNDFQKGDIAEGYSVSREKKESFPLTVTSAQKNPTAFYLCASSPFAGVANEQFFGPGTRLTVL.

Concerning this clone: One end of the junction varies from germline; a read error may be responsible. The chain joins TRBV7-7 to TRBJ2-7, with D possibly being TRBD1 or TRBD2 (5 bases each). This CDR3 region has 15 residues. Per the germline V gene, CDR1 is SSHAT and CDR2 is FNYEAQ (reference sequence). As DNA, the CDR3 is TGTGCTAGCAGCTTAGGGGTGGGAGAGGGCTACGAGCAGTACTTC. Translated: CASSLGVGEGYEQYF.

This clone was picked up a small number of times. The chain combines TRBV28 with TRBJ2-7; D ambiguous. The V and J ends lost 6 bases and 6 bases respectively, with 12 bases between them. Looked up from germline, CDR1 is MDHEN and CDR2 is SYDVKM. CDR3 length: 12 residues. The CDR3, as DNA: TGTGCCAGCAGCCGAGGATGGATCGAGCAGTACTTC. Encoded protein: CASSRGWIEQYF.

V is TRBV11-2 and J is TRBJ1-2; no firm D call. The germline CDR1 and CDR2 sequences are SGHAT and FQNNGV. The CDR3 is 12 amino acids. The ends were cut back, 1 base at V and 8 bases at J, with 8 bases in the middle. The CDR3 region has the DNA TGTGCCAGCAGCTTAGCCCCGCGAGGCTACACCTTC. Translation: CASSLAPRGYTF.

CDR3 sequence: CASSPGGNPYEQYF. The CDR3 nucleotides are TGTGCCAGCAGTCCGGGGGGGAACCCCTACGAGCAGTACTTC. This rearrangement joins TRBV27 to TRBJ2-7, with 8 bases matching TRBD2. V was clipped by 5 bases and J by 2 bases; unmatched bases: 5. This CDR3 has 14 amino acids. Germline CDR1 is MNHEY and CDR2 is SMNVEV (reference sequence).

Only a few counts were recorded for this clone. The chain couples TRBV7-6 to TRBJ1-5; D unresolved. V lost 2 bases and J 0 bases, leaving 11 bases between the germline ends. This CDR3 spans 16 amino acids. Germline CDR1 and CDR2: SGHVS and FNYEAQ. Here the CDR3 DNA reads TGTGCCAGCAGCTTACTGGCAGGCTCTAGCAATCAGCCCCAGCATTTT. Translated: CASSLLAGSSNQPQHF.

By sample fraction, this clone is medium-sized. The J gene is TRBJ2-7, the V gene TRBV7-9; D is ambiguous. Germline V lookup: CDR1 SEHNR, CDR2 FQNEAQ (reference sequence). The CDR3 has 13 residues. V gave up 5 bases and J gave up 5 bases, with 13 bases separating them. The CDR3 sequence: CASSPSGRNEQYF. CDR3 coding DNA: TGTGCCAGCAGCCCCAGTGGAAGGAACGAGCAGTACTTC.

The chain couples TRBV5-1 to TRBJ2-1, with D possibly being TRBD2 (5 bases). The ends were cut back, 2 bases at V and 8 bases at J, with 14 bases in the middle. The CDR3 spans 14 residues. Germline values: CDR1 SGHRS, CDR2 YFSETQ. CDR3 in DNA: TGCGCCAGCAGCTTATGGGAGTCTGTCGATGAGCAGTTCTTC. It is translated as CASSLWESVDEQFF.